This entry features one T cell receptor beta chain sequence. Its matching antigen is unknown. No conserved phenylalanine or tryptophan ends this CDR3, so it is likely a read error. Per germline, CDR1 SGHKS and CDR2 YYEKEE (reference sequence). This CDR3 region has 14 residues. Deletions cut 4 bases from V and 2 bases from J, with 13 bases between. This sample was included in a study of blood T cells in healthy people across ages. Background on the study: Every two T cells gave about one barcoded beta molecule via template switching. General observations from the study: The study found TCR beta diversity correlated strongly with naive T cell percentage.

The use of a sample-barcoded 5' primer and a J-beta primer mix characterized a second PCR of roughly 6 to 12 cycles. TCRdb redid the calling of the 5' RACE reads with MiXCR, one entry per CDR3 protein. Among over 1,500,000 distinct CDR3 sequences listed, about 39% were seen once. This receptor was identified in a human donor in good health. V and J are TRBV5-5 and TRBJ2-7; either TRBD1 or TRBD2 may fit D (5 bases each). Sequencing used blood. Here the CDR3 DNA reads TGTGCCAGCAGCGCCTTTCAGGGACCCTACGAGCAGTACTTA. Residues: CASSAFQGPYEQYL.